At least ten counts were recorded for the clone carrying this T cell receptor (beta chain). This sample was taken from a study of T cells in Graves' hyperthyroidism and ophthalmopathy. What was amplified from RNA transcripts were TCR beta CDR3 regions. During a first-round RT-PCR of the TCR CDR3, the HTBI primer set was used. TCRdb analysed the multiplex PCR reads with MiXCR anew, one entry per CDR3 protein. The table includes fewer than 350,000 distinct CDR3 sequences, about 14% detected once. With 8 bases removed from V and 0 bases from J, the gap between germline ends came to 5 bases. Germline V CDR1 and CDR2: SGHAT, FQNNGV. The CDR3 extends over 12 amino acids.

Sequenced input: blood. The receptor comes from a woman aged 30 to 39 with Graves' hyperthyroidism that later progressed to Graves' ophthalmopathy. The chain uses TRBV11-2 and TRBJ1-3; D is unclear. The DNA of the CDR3 is TGTGCCAGCGGGTCCTCTGGAAACACCATATATTTT. This codes for CASGSSGNTIYF.